This TCR beta chain stems from a study of glioma-infiltrating T cells after dendritic cell vaccination. As for the study in general: Autologous tumor lysate was loaded overnight onto monocyte-derived dendritic cells grown seven to eight days with IL-4 and GM-CSF. Dendritic cell vaccine was injected intradermally three times, biweekly.

Input was approximately 2.2 ug genomic DNA, or all available if less. The repertoire was sequenced with immunoSEQ multiplex PCR; TCRdb's copy has only in-frame clones and lacks some. The table records over 55,000 clones, roughly 80% of them present only once. Time point here: after dendritic cell vaccination, including at tumor progression/relapse. Per germline, CDR1 SGHTA and CDR2 FQGNSA. This CDR3 spans 14 amino acids. After removal of 3 bases from V and 4 bases from J, the junction contained 4 bases not matched to a gene. The TCR originated in a human donor with glioblastoma. The input for sequencing was blood, taken after dendritic cell vaccination. The gene calls are TRBV7-2 and TRBJ1-1; 8 bases are a match to TRBD1. CDR3 sequence reads: CASSLTGVGTEAFF. CDR3 in DNA: TGTGCCAGCAGCTTGACAGGGGTCGGCACTGAAGCTTTCTTT.